This T cell receptor beta chain appears in the sequencing data of a study of regulatory T cells in long-lasting Graves disease. As for the study in general: The study counted Graves' disease as persistent given over 5 years of antithyroid drugs and positive TSH receptor antibodies. Study-wide results and caveats: The researchers studied only peripheral blood, not thyroid tissue.

For TCR beta, libraries came from iRepertoire HTBI primers and Arm-PCR of CDR3 regions. TCRdb called the multiplex PCR reads again in MiXCR, with one record for every CDR3 protein. The sample includes hundreds of thousands of distinct CDR3 sequences, 20% seen only once; the top ten take about 7.8%. Time point indicated: persistent/refractory GD, antithyroid drugs over 5 years with positive TRAb. Extracted PBMC RNA gave rise to the TCR library. Staff took about 10 milliliters of peripheral blood and put it into EDTA tubes. On this clonotype itself: Its antigen is currently unknown.

The V gene's germline CDR1 is SGHAT and CDR2 FQNNGV. The germline V and J ends were trimmed by 2 bases and 10 bases, with 18 bases remaining between them. CDR3 length equals 15 residues. The TCR originated in a female donor with Graves disease. Sequencing was performed on peripheral blood mononuclear cells (PBMCs), taken when the disease was refractory, from a patient treated with antithyroid drugs. The chain has TRBV11-2 and TRBJ2-1, with D maybe TRBD2 (5 bases). CDR3 DNA: TGTGCCAGCAGCTTACTTCGTGGGAGCCCAACGGAGCAGTTCTTC. Translated: CASSLLRGSPTEQFF.